These T cell receptor beta chains were read from a single sample in a study of PD-1 blockade in classical Hodgkin lymphoma. Some clones are missing from TCRdb's copy, which holds only in-frame ones; the method was immunoSEQ multiplex PCR. The sample shows more than 95,000 clones, roughly 89% of them seen only once. This specimen was peripheral blood mononuclear cells (PBMCs), taken before the fourth cycle of nivolumab. Receptors were obtained from a human donor with classical Hodgkin lymphoma. Both conserved end residues are trimmed from each CDR3. A D gene is named only where the DNA matches it firmly.

TRBD1 | TRBJ2-1 | TRBV4-2 | ASSGTGSDNEQF
. | TRBJ1-1 | TRBV15 | ATSREGQGKAF
TRBD1 | TRBJ2-7 | TRBV27 | ASSRRDRVEGQY
. | TRBJ1-6 | TRBV30 | AWSETRPRYNSPLH
TRBD1 | TRBJ1-1 | TRBV9 | ASSGYRGITEAF
TRBD2 | TRBJ2-5 | TRBV6-5 | ASSVLAGGQTQY
. | TRBJ2-7 | TRBV20-1 | SAADSYEQY
. | TRBJ1-5 | TRBV27 | ASSPYPPRYSNQPQH
TRBD2 | TRBJ2-7 | TRBV5-6 | ASRTSGRKFEQY
. | TRBJ2-7 | TRBV5-1 | ASSLGSSYEQY
TRBD2 | TRBJ2-5 | TRBV2 | ASAGELAGGQETQY
TRBD1 | TRBJ1-2 | TRBV5-8 | ASSLGQGATYGYT
TRBD2 | TRBJ2-4 | TRBV5-4 | ASSLPTQAGTKNIQY
. | TRBJ2-3 | TRBV10-3 | AISDPNRITDTQY
. | TRBJ2-5 | TRBV27 | ASSFGVGQETQY
. | TRBJ1-2 | TRBV29-1 | SVEDLAANYGYT
TRBD1 | TRBJ1-4 | TRBV19 | ASSMGAGTANEKLF
. | TRBJ2-2 | TRBV21-1 | ASSNEVPRRMNTGELF
TRBD1 | TRBJ1-3 | TRBV9 | ASSDDRGSGNTIY
. | TRBJ2-3 | TRBV5-4 | ASSEGFTDTQY
. | TRBJ2-7 | TRBV18 | ASSPGIPKFLVFYEQY
. | TRBJ2-7 | TRBV5-6 | ASSWGLGSYEQY
. | TRBJ1-5 | TRBV19 | ASSIWGINQPQH
. | TRBJ1-1 | TRBV6-5 | ASSQYPDINTEAF
. | TRBJ2-4 | TRBV19 | ASSFRGNKNIQY
TRBD1 | TRBJ2-7 | TRBV4-2 | ASSHVTFRTGTGVIIPSYEQY
. | TRBJ2-3 | TRBV7-2 | ASSFGNRVSLGTQY
TRBD1 | TRBJ2-7 | TRBV7-9 | ASSYTRDRDYEQY
TRBD1 | TRBJ1-1 | TRBV6-1 | ASSEARTGLNTEAF
TRBD2 | TRBJ2-7 | TRBV5-6 | ASTNLAGAAQY
. | TRBJ1-1 | TRBV6-1 | ASSLFRHPNTEAF
. | TRBJ1-2 | TRBV6-1 | ASSEWVQVNYGYT
TRBD1 | TRBJ1-5 | TRBV15 | ATSDRDNQPQH
. | TRBJ2-7 | TRBV4-3 | ASSQDWYSGEQY
. | TRBJ2-2 | TRBV6-6 | ATKTGNTGELF
TRBD1 | TRBJ1-1 | TRBV18 | ASSQDRAGTEAF
TRBD1 | TRBJ1-2 | TRBV6-4 | ASSDSTGSYGYT
. | TRBJ2-7 | TRBV4-2 | ASSQGTDYYYEQY
. | TRBJ1-2 | TRBV7-2 | ASSLQSGTTGYGYT
. | TRBJ2-7 | TRBV4-1 | ASSPGGSYYEQY
TRBD2 | TRBJ2-2 | TRBV5-4 | ASSLEVLAGAGTGELF